A selection of T cell receptor beta chains follows, all from one sample in a study of T-cell reconstitution after alpha-beta-depleted transplantation in children. TCRdb called the PCR reads again in MiXCR, with one record for every CDR3 protein. The sample has some 250,000 distinct CDR3 sequences, around 11% seen once. This sample comprised PBMCs from the stem cell graft donor, obtained from the stem cell graft. Source of these receptors: a human donor who donated a stem cell graft to a child with acute lymphoblastic leukemia. CDR3s include the opening cysteine and the closing phenylalanine or tryptophan. D genes are given only for firm matches. Clone size is given as how often the clone was seen (once, few, many) or a class if it is expanded.

abundance	v_gene	d_gene	j_gene	CDR3aa	CDR3nt
many	TRBV7-2	TRBD1	TRBJ1-5	CASSPGTGINQPQHF	TGTGCCAGCAGCCCCGGGACAGGCATCAATCAGCCCCAGCATTTT
many	TRBV12-3/TRBV12-4	NA	TRBJ1-2	CASSLDHREGYTF	TGTGCCAGCAGTTTAGACCACAGGGAGGGCTACACCTTC
many	TRBV3-1	NA	TRBJ2-1	CASSQGLSSYNEQFF	TGTGCCAGCAGCCAAGGACTATCCTCCTACAATGAGCAGTTCTTC
few	TRBV7-6	TRBD2	TRBJ2-1	CASSFLYQREGTGNEQFF	TGTGCCAGCAGCTTTTTATACCAGCGGGAGGGCACAGGCAATGAGCAGTTCTTC
many	TRBV28	NA	TRBJ2-2	CASSYQGNTGELFF	TGTGCCAGCAGTTACCAGGGGAACACCGGGGAGCTGTTTTTT
few	TRBV25-1	NA	TRBJ2-7	CASGSGPGSLEQYF	TGTGCCAGCGGGTCCGGGCCCGGGTCTCTGGAGCAGTACTTC
many	TRBV29-1	NA	TRBJ2-7	CSVLDTGSLEQYF	TGCAGCGTTCTGGACACCGGGAGTCTTGAGCAGTACTTC
many	TRBV4-3	NA	TRBJ1-5	CASSQDRASNQPQHF	TGCGCCAGCAGCCAAGACAGGGCTAGCAATCAGCCCCAGCATTTT
few	TRBV7-2	TRBD1	TRBJ1-2	CASSLAGQISYGYTF	TGTGCCAGCAGCTTAGCGGGACAGATAAGCTATGGCTACACCTTC
many	TRBV27	TRBD2	TRBJ2-7	CASSPTGGGWYEQYF	TGTGCCAGCAGTCCGACGGGGGGAGGGTGGTACGAGCAGTACTTC
many	TRBV6-1	NA	TRBJ2-7	CASSYGAVEQYF	TGTGCCAGCTCGTACGGGGCCGTAGAGCAGTACTTC
many	TRBV20-1	NA	TRBJ1-4	CSGQATTNEKLFF	TGCAGTGGACAGGCTACAACTAATGAAAAACTGTTTTTT
many	TRBV25-1	NA	TRBJ1-4	CASSPSGWGRNEKLFF	TGTGCCAGCAGTCCTTCAGGATGGGGTCGAAATGAAAAACTGTTTTTT
many	TRBV5-6	NA	TRBJ2-1	CASSYQGGDYNEQFF	TGTGCCAGCAGTTATCAGGGTGGCGACTACAATGAGCAGTTCTTC
many	TRBV12-3/TRBV12-4	NA	TRBJ1-1	CASSLAGNAEAFF	TGTGCCAGCAGTTTGGCAGGGAATGCTGAAGCTTTCTTT
many	TRBV20-1	TRBD2	TRBJ2-1	CSATAGTSHNEQFF	TGCAGTGCTACGGCCGGGACTAGCCACAATGAGCAGTTCTTC
few	TRBV12-3/TRBV12-4	NA	TRBJ2-1	CASSLATTVEQFF	TGTGCCAGCAGTTTAGCGACCACTGTTGAGCAGTTCTTC
many	TRBV7-9	NA	TRBJ2-1	CASSTGQTGGLDEQFF	TGTGCCAGCAGCACCGGACAGACCGGGGGTTTGGATGAGCAGTTCTTC
many	TRBV20-1	TRBD1	TRBJ1-1	CSARPRDSLEAFF	TGCAGTGCTAGACCTAGGGACAGTCTTGAAGCTTTCTTT
few	TRBV2	TRBD1	TRBJ1-5	CASSPRTGGHQPQHF	TGTGCCAGCAGTCCGAGGACAGGGGGCCATCAGCCCCAGCATTTT
many	TRBV30	NA	TRBJ2-7	CACPSPNSYEQYF	TGTGCCTGTCCTTCCCCCAACTCCTACGAGCAGTACTTC
many	TRBV27	TRBD1	TRBJ2-3	CASSNRGFSTDTQYF	TGTGCCAGCAGTAACAGGGGGTTCAGCACAGATACGCAGTATTTT
few	TRBV20-1	TRBD1	TRBJ1-5	CSATGQDQPQHF	TGCAGTGCTACGGGACAGGACCAGCCCCAGCATTTT
many	TRBV28	NA	TRBJ1-2	CASSPPGEFYGYTF	TGTGCCAGCAGCCCCCCAGGGGAATTCTATGGCTACACCTTC
many	TRBV5-1	NA	TRBJ1-1	CASSLVGSNTEAFF	TGCGCCAGCAGCTTGGTCGGGTCGAACACTGAAGCTTTCTTT
few	TRBV30	NA	TRBJ1-1	CAWRSNTEAFF	TGTGCCTGGAGATCAAACACTGAAGCTTTCTTT
many	TRBV12-3/TRBV12-4	TRBD1	TRBJ2-3	CASSARTGPDTQYF	TGTGCCAGCAGTGCCCGGACAGGCCCAGATACGCAGTATTTT